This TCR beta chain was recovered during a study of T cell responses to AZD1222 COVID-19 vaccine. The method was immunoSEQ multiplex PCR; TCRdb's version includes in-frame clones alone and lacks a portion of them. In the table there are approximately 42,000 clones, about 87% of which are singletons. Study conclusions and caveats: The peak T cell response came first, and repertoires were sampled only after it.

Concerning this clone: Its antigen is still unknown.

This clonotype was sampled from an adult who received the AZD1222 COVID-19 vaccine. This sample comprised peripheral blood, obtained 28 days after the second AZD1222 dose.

The CDR3 is CASSIQGATNEKLFF. CDR3 sequence (DNA): TGTGCCAGCAGCATACAGGGGGCAACTAATGAAAAACTGTTTTTT. This chain joins TRBV7-2 and TRBJ1-4; 8 nucleotides line up with TRBD1. This CDR3 comprises 15 residues. Trimming removed 5 bases from V and 0 bases from J; junction bases left unmatched: 2. The germline CDR1 and CDR2 sequences are SGHTA and FQGNSA.